Reported below is one T cell receptor (beta chain). This record comes from a study of identifying expanded T cells in peripheral blood. Germline-derived CDR1 and CDR2 are MNHEY and SVGAGI. The CDR3 sequence is 14 residues long. With 6 bases clipped from V and 6 bases from J, the junction kept 10 bases outside the gene matches. Profiling relied on immunoSEQ multiplex PCR, and the TCRdb table lists in-frame clones only, not all of them. The sample yields 75,000 to 95,000 clones, 85% seen once. This TCR was sampled from a person between 18 and 75 years old in good health. Specimen: blood. This chain links TRBV6-5 with TRBJ2-7; 8 bases align to TRBD1. CDR3 region: CASSPPRGQGEQYF. DNA for the CDR3: TGTGCCAGCAGCCCTCCTAGAGGACAGGGCGAGCAGTACTTC.